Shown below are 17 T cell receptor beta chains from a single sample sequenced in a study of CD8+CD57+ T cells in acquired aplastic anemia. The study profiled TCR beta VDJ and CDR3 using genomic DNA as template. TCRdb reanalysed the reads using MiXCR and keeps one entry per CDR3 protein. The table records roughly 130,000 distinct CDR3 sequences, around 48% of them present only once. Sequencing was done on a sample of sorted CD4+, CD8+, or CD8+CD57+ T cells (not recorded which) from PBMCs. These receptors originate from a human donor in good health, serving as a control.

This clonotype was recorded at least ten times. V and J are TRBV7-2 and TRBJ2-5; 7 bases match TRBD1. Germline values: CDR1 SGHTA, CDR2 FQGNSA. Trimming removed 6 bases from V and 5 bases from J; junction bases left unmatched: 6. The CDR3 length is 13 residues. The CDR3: CASRSRGTETQYF. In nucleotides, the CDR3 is TGTGCCAGCAGGAGCAGGGGGACGGAGACCCAGTACTTC.

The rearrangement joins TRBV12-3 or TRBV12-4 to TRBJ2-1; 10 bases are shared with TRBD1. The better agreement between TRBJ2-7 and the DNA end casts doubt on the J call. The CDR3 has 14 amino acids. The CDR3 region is CASRGDRGHYEQYF. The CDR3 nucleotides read TGTGCCAGCAGAGGGGACAGGGGTCACTACGAGCAGTACTTC.

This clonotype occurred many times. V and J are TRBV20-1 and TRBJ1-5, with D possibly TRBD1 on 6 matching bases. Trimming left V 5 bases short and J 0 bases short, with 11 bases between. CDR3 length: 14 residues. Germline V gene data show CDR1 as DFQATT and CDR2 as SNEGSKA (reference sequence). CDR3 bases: TGCAGTGCTGAAGGACAGTATAGCAATCAGCCCCAGCATTTT. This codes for CSAEGQYSNQPQHF.

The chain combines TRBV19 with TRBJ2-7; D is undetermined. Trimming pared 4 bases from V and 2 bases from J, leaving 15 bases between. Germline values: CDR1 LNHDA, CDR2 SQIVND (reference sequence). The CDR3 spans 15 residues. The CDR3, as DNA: TGTGCCAGTAGTAGTCGGGTCAGCACCGCCTACGAGCAGTACTTC. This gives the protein CASSSRVSTAYEQYF.

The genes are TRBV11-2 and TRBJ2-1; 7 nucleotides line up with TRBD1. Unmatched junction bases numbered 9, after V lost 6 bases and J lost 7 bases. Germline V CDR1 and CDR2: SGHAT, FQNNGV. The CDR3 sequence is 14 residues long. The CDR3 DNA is TGTGCCAGCAGTAAGACAGGGTTGAGGAATGAGCAGTTCTTC. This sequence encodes CASSKTGLRNEQFF.

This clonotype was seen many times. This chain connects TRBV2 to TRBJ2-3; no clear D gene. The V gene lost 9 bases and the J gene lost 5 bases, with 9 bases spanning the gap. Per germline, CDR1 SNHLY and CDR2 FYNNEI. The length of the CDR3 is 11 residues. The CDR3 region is CAREVVDTQYF. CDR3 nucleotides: TGTGCCAGAGAGGTGGTAGATACGCAGTATTTT.

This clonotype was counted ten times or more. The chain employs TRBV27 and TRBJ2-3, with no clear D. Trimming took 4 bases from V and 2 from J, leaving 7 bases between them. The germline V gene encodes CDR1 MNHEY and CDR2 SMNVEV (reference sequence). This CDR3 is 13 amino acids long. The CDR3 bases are TGTGCCAGCAGTTCGCCAAACACAGATACGCAGTATTTT. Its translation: CASSSPNTDTQYF.

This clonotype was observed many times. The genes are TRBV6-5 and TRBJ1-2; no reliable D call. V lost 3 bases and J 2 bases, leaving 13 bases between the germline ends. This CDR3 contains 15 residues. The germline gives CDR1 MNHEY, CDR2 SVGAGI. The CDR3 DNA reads TGTGCCAGCAGTTATCAGTTGGCGGGGAACTATGGCTACACCTTC. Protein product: CASSYQLAGNYGYTF.

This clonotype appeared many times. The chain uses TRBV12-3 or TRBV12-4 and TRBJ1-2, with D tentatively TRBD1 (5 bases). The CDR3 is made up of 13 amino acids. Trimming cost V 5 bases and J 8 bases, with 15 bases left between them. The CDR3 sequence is CASSGGGNFGYTF. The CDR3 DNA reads TGTGCCAGCAGTGGGGGGGGAAACTTCGGCTACACCTTC.

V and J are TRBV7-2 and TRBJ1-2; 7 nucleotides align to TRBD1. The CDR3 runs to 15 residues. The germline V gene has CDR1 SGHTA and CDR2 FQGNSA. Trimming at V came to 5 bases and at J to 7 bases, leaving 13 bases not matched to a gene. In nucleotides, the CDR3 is TGTGCCAGCAGCCCTGGACAGGTGTCGTGGTCTGGCTACACCTTC. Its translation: CASSPGQVSWSGYTF.

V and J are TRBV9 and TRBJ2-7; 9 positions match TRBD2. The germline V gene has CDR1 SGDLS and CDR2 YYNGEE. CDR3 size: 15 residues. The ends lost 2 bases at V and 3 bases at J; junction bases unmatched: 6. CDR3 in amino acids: CASSVEGTSLYEQYF. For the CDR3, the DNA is TGTGCCAGCAGCGTCGAGGGGACTAGCCTCTACGAGCAGTACTTC.

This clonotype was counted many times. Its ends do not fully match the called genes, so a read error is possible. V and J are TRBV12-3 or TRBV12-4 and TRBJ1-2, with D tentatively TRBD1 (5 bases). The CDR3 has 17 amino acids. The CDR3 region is CTSSLARGARTNYGYTF. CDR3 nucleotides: TGTACCAGCAGTTTAGCTAGAGGGGCGAGGACTAACTATGGCTACACCTTC.

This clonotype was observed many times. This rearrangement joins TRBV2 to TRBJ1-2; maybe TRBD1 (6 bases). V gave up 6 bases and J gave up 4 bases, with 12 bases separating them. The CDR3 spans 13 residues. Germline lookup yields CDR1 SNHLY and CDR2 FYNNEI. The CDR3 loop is CASRGAGPYGYTF. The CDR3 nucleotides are TGTGCCAGCAGGGGGGCAGGACCCTATGGCTACACCTTC.

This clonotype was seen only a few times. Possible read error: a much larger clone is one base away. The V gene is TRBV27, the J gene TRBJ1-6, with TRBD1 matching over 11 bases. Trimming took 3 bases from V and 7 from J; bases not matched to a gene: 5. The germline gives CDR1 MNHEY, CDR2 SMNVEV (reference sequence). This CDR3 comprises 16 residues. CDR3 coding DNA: TGTGCCAGCAGTTTCCGGGACAGGGGGAAAAATTCACCCCTCCACTTT. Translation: CASSFRDRGKNSPLHF.

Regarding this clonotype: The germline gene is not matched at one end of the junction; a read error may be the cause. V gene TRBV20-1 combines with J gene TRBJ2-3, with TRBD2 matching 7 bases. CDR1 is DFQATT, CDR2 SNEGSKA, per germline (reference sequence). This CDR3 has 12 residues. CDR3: CSPSGSTDTQYF. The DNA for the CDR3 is TGCAGTCCTAGCGGAAGCACAGATACGCAGTATTTT.

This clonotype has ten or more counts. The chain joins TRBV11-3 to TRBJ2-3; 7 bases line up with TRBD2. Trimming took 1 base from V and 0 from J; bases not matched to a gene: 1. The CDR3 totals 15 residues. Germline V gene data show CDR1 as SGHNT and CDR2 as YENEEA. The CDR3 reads CASSLGLASTDTQYF. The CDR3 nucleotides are TGTGCCAGCAGCTTAGGACTAGCAAGCACAGATACGCAGTATTTT.

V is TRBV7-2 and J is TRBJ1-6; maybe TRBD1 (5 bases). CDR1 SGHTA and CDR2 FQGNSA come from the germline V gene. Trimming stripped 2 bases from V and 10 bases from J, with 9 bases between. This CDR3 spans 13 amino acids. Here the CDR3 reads CASSLQGGSPLHF. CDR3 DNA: TGTGCCAGCAGCTTACAGGGCGGCTCACCCCTCCACTTT. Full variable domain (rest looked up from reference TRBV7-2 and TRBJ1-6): GAGVSQSPSNKVTEKGKDVELRCDPISGHTALYWYRQSLGQGLEFLIYFQGNSAPDKSGLPSDRFSAERTGGSVSTLTIQRTQQEDSAVYLCASSLQGGSPLHFGNGTRLTVT.